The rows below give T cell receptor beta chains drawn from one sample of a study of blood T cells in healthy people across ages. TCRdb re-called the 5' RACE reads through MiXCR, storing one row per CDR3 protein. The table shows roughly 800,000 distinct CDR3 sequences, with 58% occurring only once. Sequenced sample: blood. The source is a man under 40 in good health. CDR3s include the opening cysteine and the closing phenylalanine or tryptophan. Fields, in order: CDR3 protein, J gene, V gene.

CDR3: CASSLATGAHYEQYF; J: TRBJ2-7; V: TRBV5-1
CDR3: CSARTPSEETQYF; J: TRBJ2-5; V: TRBV20-1
CDR3: CASSQDVGEGRNTIYF; J: TRBJ1-3; V: TRBV4-2
CDR3: CAIGQPQHF; J: TRBJ1-5; V: TRBV10-3
CDR3: CASKAGGRNYGYTF; J: TRBJ1-2; V: TRBV12-3/TRBV12-4
CDR3: CASSLDRVPDYNEQFF; J: TRBJ2-1; V: TRBV7-9
CDR3: CAIRSGAGMNTEAFF; J: TRBJ1-1; V: TRBV10-3
CDR3: CASSVGGGNTDTQYF; J: TRBJ2-3; V: TRBV9
CDR3: CASSSGGRSPYGYTF; J: TRBJ1-2; V: TRBV11-2
CDR3: CASSRTQGGETQYF; J: TRBJ2-5; V: TRBV18
CDR3: CASSQGLRTRTDTQYF; J: TRBJ2-3; V: TRBV4-1
CDR3: CASRQPSRGEDYEQYF; J: TRBJ2-7; V: TRBV6-2/TRBV6-3
CDR3: CASSLGAGIQETQYF; J: TRBJ2-5; V: TRBV11-2
CDR3: CASSRSMQGVLDSPLHF; J: TRBJ1-6; V: TRBV12-3/TRBV12-4
CDR3: CSAFKTGSYEQYF; J: TRBJ2-7; V: TRBV20-1
CDR3: CASSDFGQAFQETQYF; J: TRBJ2-5; V: TRBV2
CDR3: CSVGPESKGYTF; J: TRBJ1-2; V: TRBV29-1
CDR3: CASSEKGAGDEQYF; J: TRBJ2-7; V: TRBV6-1
CDR3: CASSQETGYEQYF; J: TRBJ2-7; V: TRBV4-3
CDR3: CAWSPALNYGYTF; J: TRBJ1-2; V: TRBV30
CDR3: CASSLEASSTSGYIQYF; J: TRBJ2-4; V: TRBV5-1
CDR3: CASSRSLRDEQYF; J: TRBJ2-7; V: TRBV2
CDR3: CSARRGGSETQYF; J: TRBJ2-5; V: TRBV20-1
CDR3: CASSTRDYNEQFF; J: TRBJ2-1; V: TRBV14